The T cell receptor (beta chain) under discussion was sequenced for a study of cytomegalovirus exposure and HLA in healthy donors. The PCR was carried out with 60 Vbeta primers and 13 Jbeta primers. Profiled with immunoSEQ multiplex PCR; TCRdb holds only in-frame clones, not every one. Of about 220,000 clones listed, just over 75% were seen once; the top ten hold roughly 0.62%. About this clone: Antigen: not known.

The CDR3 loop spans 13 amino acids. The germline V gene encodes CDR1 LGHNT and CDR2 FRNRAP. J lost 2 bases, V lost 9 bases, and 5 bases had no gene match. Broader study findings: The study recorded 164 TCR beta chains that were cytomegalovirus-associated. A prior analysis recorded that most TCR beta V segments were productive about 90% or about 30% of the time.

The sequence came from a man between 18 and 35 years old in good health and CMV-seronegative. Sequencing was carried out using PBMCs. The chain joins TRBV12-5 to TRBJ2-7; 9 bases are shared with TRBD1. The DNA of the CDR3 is TGTGCTAGGCGAGGACAGGGGCCCTACGAGCAGTACTTC. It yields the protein CARRGQGPYEQYF. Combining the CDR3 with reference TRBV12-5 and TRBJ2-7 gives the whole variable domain DARVTQTPRHKVTEMGQEVTMRCQPILGHNTVFWYRQTMMQGLELLAYFRNRAPLDDSGMPKDRFSAEMPDATLATLKIQPSEPRDSAVYFCARRGQGPYEQYFGPGTRLTVT.